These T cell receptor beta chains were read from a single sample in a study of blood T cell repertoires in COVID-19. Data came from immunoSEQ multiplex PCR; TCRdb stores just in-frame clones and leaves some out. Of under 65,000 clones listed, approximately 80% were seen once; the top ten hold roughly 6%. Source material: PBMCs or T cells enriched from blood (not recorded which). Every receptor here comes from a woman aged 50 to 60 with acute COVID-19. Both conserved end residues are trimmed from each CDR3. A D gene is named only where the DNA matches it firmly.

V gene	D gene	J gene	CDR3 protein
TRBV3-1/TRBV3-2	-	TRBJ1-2	ASSQGAGVGYGYT
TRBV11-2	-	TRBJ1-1	ASSPSGTLNTEAF
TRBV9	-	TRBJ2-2	ASSVSWRLTGELF
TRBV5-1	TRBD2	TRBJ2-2	ASWEGGANTGELF
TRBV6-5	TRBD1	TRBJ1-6	ASSYGGQGAGSPLH
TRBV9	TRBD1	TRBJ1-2	ASSLQGVGGYT
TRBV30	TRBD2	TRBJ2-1	AWRRRLAGGPGYNEQF
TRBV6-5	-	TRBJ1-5	ASTLRGARDQPQH
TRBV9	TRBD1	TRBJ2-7	ASSGVTGHEQY
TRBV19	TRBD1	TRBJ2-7	ASSIRTGDSYEQY
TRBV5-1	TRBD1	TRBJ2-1	ASTPRPSWGQGYNEQF
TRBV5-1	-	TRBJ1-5	ASSLYPDQPQH
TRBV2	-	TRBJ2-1	ASSPRGGLSYNEQF
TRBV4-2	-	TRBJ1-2	ASSQGGHRQNYGYT
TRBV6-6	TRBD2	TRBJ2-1	ASIGTSRIEQF
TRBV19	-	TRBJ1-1	ASSLGTLNTEAF
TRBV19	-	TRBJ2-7	ASSPGQTYEQY
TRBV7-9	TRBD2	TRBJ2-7	ASSPGGAEQY
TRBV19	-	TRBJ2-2	ASSIDRGIGELF
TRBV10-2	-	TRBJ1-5	ASSEGGAGQPQH
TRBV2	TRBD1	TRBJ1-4	ASSGQGNNEKLF
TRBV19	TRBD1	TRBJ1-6	ASSRDSFNSPLH
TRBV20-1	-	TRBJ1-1	STHRNTEAF
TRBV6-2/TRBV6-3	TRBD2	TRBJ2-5	ASSYGGGSIQETQY
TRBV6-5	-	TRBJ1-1	ASRTSQGAEAF
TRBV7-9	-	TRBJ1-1	ASRRQAGNTEAF
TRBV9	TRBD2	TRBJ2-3	ASSPRGDNTDTQY
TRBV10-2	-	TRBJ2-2	ASLQDNTGELF
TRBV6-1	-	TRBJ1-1	ASSEDGRVGTEAF
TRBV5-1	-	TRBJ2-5	ASSPGTRQETQY
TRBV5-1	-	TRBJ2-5	ASSLVLRAEETQY
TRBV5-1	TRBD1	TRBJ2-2	ASSERDRGTGELF
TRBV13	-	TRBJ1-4	ASSLRWRNEKLF
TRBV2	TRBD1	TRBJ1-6	ASSERQGDLSPLH
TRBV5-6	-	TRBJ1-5	ASSFGQSNQPQH
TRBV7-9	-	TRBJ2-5	ASSLALYRPQETQY
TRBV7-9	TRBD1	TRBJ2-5	ASSPDSPGTGYRETQY
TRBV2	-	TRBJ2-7	ASSVVRGTGEQY
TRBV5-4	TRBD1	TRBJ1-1	ASSSQGSTEAF
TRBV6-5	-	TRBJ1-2	ASSPDTFWYGYT
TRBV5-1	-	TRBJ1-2	ASSLGIATGANYGYT
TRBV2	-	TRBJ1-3	ASSPDWDKRTIY
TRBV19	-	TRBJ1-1	ASSIGQNTEAF
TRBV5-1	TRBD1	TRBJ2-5	ASSSPDRAETQY
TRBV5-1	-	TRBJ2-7	ASSLTGDGQY
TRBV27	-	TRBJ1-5	ASSPRHLQPQH
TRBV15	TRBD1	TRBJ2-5	ATGHRGRQETQY
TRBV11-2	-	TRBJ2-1	ASSKSNREQF
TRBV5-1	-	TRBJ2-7	ASSSGTPMGEQY
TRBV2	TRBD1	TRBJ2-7	ASSAGTGQWYEQY